Below, 30 T cell receptor beta chains from the same sample are listed, as sequenced in a study of Ad26.COV2.S vaccination and SARS-CoV-2 variants. Described treatment: approximately 18 received Ad26.COV2.S at low or high dose, single or two shots; about 5 received placebo; per-sample allocation not given. After the first vaccine or placebo injection, samples were drawn on day 63. Clones were read by immunoSEQ multiplex PCR, and TCRdb kept only the in-frame ones, dropping some. The repertoire holds a few hundred thousand clones, with about four fifths as singletons. Material: peripheral blood, obtained in a trial of Ad26.COV2.S vaccine versus placebo. Receptors were obtained from a person between 18 and 65 years old who received the Ad26.COV2.S COVID-19 vaccine or a placebo.

This chain uses TRBV3-1 (or the pseudogene TRBV3-2) with TRBJ2-3, with TRBD2 matching over 14 bases. The CDR3 has 20 residues. J lost 5 bases, V lost 0 bases, and 13 bases had no gene match. Germline CDR1 and CDR2: LGHDT and YNNKEL (reference sequence). CDR3 DNA sequence: TGTGCCAGCAGCCAAGATGTAATGACTAGCGGGGGGGCCCTAAAAGATACGCAGTATTTT. Protein sequence: CASSQDVMTSGGALKDTQYF.

The chain has TRBV7-2 and TRBJ1-2; D is undetermined. This CDR3 contains 13 residues. V was cut by 3 bases and J by 7 bases, with 12 bases left in between. Per germline, CDR1 SGHTA and CDR2 FQGNSA. Here the CDR3 reads CASSFVDGAGYTF. The DNA for the CDR3 is TGTGCCAGCAGCTTCGTCGACGGAGCTGGCTACACCTTC.

Notes on this clone: A much larger clone lies one base from this, so it may be a read error. The V call is TRBV13, the J call TRBJ1-1; D is ambiguous. The CDR3 runs to 13 residues. The germline gives CDR1 PRHDT, CDR2 FYEKMQ (reference sequence). Between the trimmed V and J ends, which lost 0 bases and 1 base, there was a span of 3 bases. The CDR3 reads CASSLGGNTEAFF. The CDR3 DNA follows: TGTGCCAGCAGCTTAGGGGGGAACACTGAAGCTTTCTTT.

The DNA of the CDR3 is TGTGCCAGCAGACCGAACAGGGAGGGGTACGAGCAGTACTTC. This encodes CASRPNREGYEQYF. The chain couples TRBV2 to TRBJ2-7; possibly TRBD2 for D (7 bases). The CDR3 consists of 14 residues. CDR1 and CDR2 from the germline V gene are SNHLY and FYNNEI. Trimming cost V 6 bases and J 4 bases, with 16 bases left between them.

This chain uses TRBV6-5 with TRBJ2-3, with 7 bases lining up with TRBD2. Germline V CDR1 and CDR2: MNHEY, SVGAGI. V lost 2 bases to trimming and J lost 3 bases; unmatched junction nucleotides: 2. The CDR3 contains 14 residues. The DNA of the CDR3 is TGTGCCAGCAGTTACGGCGGGAGAACAGATACGCAGTATTTT. Protein sequence: CASSYGGRTDTQYF.

The chain has TRBV25-1 and TRBJ1-6, with 9 positions matching TRBD1. CDR3 length: 14 amino acids. Trimming removed 4 bases from V and 7 bases from J; junction bases left unmatched: 2. Germline lookup yields CDR1 MGHDK and CDR2 SYGVNS. The CDR3 DNA reads TGTGCCAGCAGTGGACAGGGGGACAATTCACCCCTCCACTTT. Protein: CASSGQGDNSPLHF.

This chain connects TRBV6-5 to TRBJ2-5; the D gene is possibly TRBD2 (6 bases). In germline, CDR1 is MNHEY, CDR2 SVGAGI. The CDR3 extends over 14 amino acids. V shed 4 bases and J shed 4 bases, with 13 bases lying between them. Written as DNA, the CDR3 is TGTGCCAGCAGTTCCCCCGGGAGTGGAGAGACCCAGTACTTC. This codes for CASSSPGSGETQYF.

The chain has TRBV9 and TRBJ2-1, with D tentatively TRBD2 (7 bases). The CDR3 length is 17 residues. Germline values: CDR1 SGDLS, CDR2 YYNGEE. V lost 4 bases and J lost 8, with 25 bases in between. The DNA for the CDR3 is TGTGCCAGCAGCCCCCGAGGGGGGGGGACTGAACTACATGAGCAGTTCTTC. It translates to CASSPRGGGTELHEQFF. Looking up the rest from reference TRBV9 and TRBJ2-1 gives the full variable domain: DSGVTQTPKHLITATGQRVTLRCSPRSGDLSVYWYQQSLDQGLQFLIQYYNGEERAKGNILERFSAQQFPDLHSELNLSSLELGDSALYFCASSPRGGGTELHEQFFGPGTRLTVL.

V is TRBV2 and J is TRBJ1-1; 8 nucleotides agree with TRBD1. This CDR3 comprises 12 residues. J gave up 7 bases and V 8 bases, and 6 bases lay outside the gene matches. Germline V gene sequence: CDR1 SNHLY, CDR2 FYNNEI. CDR3 residues: CASGQGLDEAFF. CDR3 nucleotide sequence: TGTGCCAGCGGACAGGGATTGGATGAAGCTTTCTTT.

The chain has TRBV15 and TRBJ1-4, with D possibly being TRBD1 (5 bases). With 1 base removed from V and 3 bases from J, the gap between germline ends came to 15 bases. Germline V gene sequence: CDR1 LNHNV, CDR2 YYDKDF (reference sequence). The CDR3 sequence is 17 residues long. CDR3 amino acids: CATSRASGLRANEKLFF. The CDR3 DNA is TGTGCCACCAGCAGAGCCTCAGGGTTAAGAGCTAATGAAAAACTGTTTTTT.

V usage is TRBV7-9 and J usage is TRBJ2-1; tentatively, D is TRBD2 (6 bases). In germline, CDR1 is SEHNR, CDR2 FQNEAQ (reference sequence). The ends were cut back, 5 bases at V and 7 bases at J, with 21 bases in the middle. The CDR3 loop spans 16 amino acids. This chain's CDR3 is CASSPRTSLKGNEQFF. The CDR3 nucleotides read TGTGCCAGCAGCCCGCGTACTAGCCTCAAGGGAAATGAGCAGTTCTTC. Based on the CDR3 plus reference TRBV7-9 and TRBJ2-1, the full variable domain is DTGVSQNPRHKITKRGQNVTFRCDPISEHNRLYWYRQTLGQGPEFLTYFQNEAQLEKSRLLSDRFSAERPKGSFSTLEIQRTEQGDSAMYLCASSPRTSLKGNEQFFGPGTRLTVL.

V usage is TRBV5-6 and J usage is TRBJ2-6, with 7 bases aligning to TRBD1. Germline trimming cut 0 bases from V and 8 bases from J; bases unmatched to any gene: 5. Germline V gene sequence: CDR1 SGHDT, CDR2 YYEEEE. The CDR3 sequence is 15 residues long. The chain's CDR3 is CASSLGDRGTNVLTF. Written as DNA, the CDR3 is TGTGCCAGCAGCTTGGGGGACAGAGGGACCAACGTCCTGACTTTC.

The J gene is TRBJ1-2, the V gene TRBV4-1; D not resolved. This CDR3 comprises 15 residues. The V end was cut by 4 bases, the J end by 0 bases, with 12 bases between. CDR1 MGHRA and CDR2 YSYEKL come from the germline V gene. The CDR3, as DNA: TGCGCCAGCAGCCCGTTGGCCCTAGCTAACTATGGCTACACCTTC. Translated, it gives CASSPLALANYGYTF.

This chain joins TRBV11-2 and TRBJ2-7, with D possibly TRBD1 on 5 matching bases. Germline CDR1 is SGHAT and CDR2 is FQNNGV. The CDR3 is 14 amino acids. Trimming stripped 4 bases from V and 2 bases from J, with 12 bases between. The CDR3: CASSSTGGPYEQYF. The CDR3 coding sequence is TGTGCCAGCAGCTCAACAGGTGGCCCCTACGAGCAGTACTTC.

This clone appeared a few times. This sequence joins TRBV7-6 and TRBJ2-7, with 7 bases matching TRBD2. V trimming: 3 bases; J trimming: 7 bases; junction bases outside the gene matches: 12. Germline CDR1 SGHVS, CDR2 FNYEAQ. The CDR3 is 15 amino acids. The CDR3 bases are TGTGCCAGCAGCTTGCCCGGACGGGGGGAATGGGAGCAGTACTTC. This codes for CASSLPGRGEWEQYF.

The chain recombines TRBV24-1 with TRBJ1-5; D remains unclear. Germline loops: CDR1 KGHDR, CDR2 SFDVKD. V lost 3 bases, J lost 6 bases, and 11 bases lay in between. This CDR3 is built from 14 residues. CDR3 amino acids: CATSDPAASQPQHF. The CDR3 region has the DNA TGTGCCACCAGTGATCCGGCAGCTAGTCAGCCCCAGCATTTT.

The CDR3 loop is CASSLSRGKKSTNEQFF. CDR3 coding DNA: TGTGCCAGCAGCTTATCCAGGGGAAAGAAGTCAACAAATGAGCAGTTCTTC. The rearrangement joins TRBV7-9 to TRBJ2-1; TRBD1 might be the D (6 bases). The germline V and J ends were trimmed by 2 bases and 7 bases, with 21 bases remaining between them. This CDR3 has 17 residues. Germline V CDR1 and CDR2: SEHNR, FQNEAQ (reference sequence).

This clone has only one observation. This chain connects TRBV4-1 to TRBJ1-5; 7 nucleotides align to TRBD1. Germline CDR1 reads MGHRA; CDR2 reads YSYEKL. The CDR3 has 16 residues. J was trimmed by 0 bases and V by 4 bases; bases with no gene match: 6. CDR3 nucleotides: TGCGCCAGCAGCCCAGGGACAGTTTATAGCAATCAGCCCCAGCATTTT. It is translated as CASSPGTVYSNQPQHF.

The rearrangement uses TRBV13 and TRBJ2-3, with a tentative D call TRBD2 (5 bases). V lost 0 bases and J 8 bases, leaving 18 bases between the germline ends. CDR1 and CDR2 from the germline V gene are PRHDT and FYEKMQ (reference sequence). The CDR3 contains 16 residues. The CDR3 loop is CASSLGGGASGVTQYF. The CDR3 bases are TGTGCCAGCAGCTTAGGCGGAGGTGCGAGTGGCGTTACGCAGTATTTT.

The chain recombines TRBV6-6 with TRBJ1-5, with 7 bases identical to TRBD1. The germline gives CDR1 MNHNY, CDR2 SVGAGI (reference sequence). This CDR3 comprises 14 residues. J was trimmed by 4 bases and V by 3 bases; bases with no gene match: 3. CDR3 coding DNA: TGTGCCAGCAGTTATACAGGGGCAAATCAGCCCCAGCATTTT. It translates to CASSYTGANQPQHF.

The V and J genes are TRBV19 and TRBJ2-3; D gene ambiguous. Germline CDR1 reads LNHDA; CDR2 reads SQIVND (reference sequence). The CDR3 is made up of 12 amino acids. V lost 3 bases, J lost 5 bases, and 6 bases lay in between. In DNA form, the CDR3 reads TGTGCCAGTAGTATCTGGAAAGATACGCAGTATTTT. It specifies CASSIWKDTQYF.

This chain links TRBV5-1 with TRBJ2-1, with 8 bases identical to TRBD2. CDR1 and CDR2 from the germline V gene are SGHRS and YFSETQ. V lost 1 base, J lost 9 bases, and 12 bases stayed unmatched. The CDR3 is 16 residues long. CDR3 sequence reads: CASSLNPGGLEGEQFF. The CDR3 DNA reads TGCGCCAGCAGCTTGAACCCGGGAGGGCTTGAGGGTGAGCAGTTCTTC.

This clone showed up just once. The chain combines TRBV5-8 with TRBJ2-5; 7 nucleotides agree with TRBD2. The CDR3 is 16 amino acids. CDR1 SGHTS and CDR2 YDEGEE come from the germline V gene. With V trimmed by 5 bases and J by 1 base, 11 bases remained unmatched. This CDR3 reads CASRWTRDYFQETQYF. The CDR3 DNA reads as TGTGCCAGCAGATGGACGCGGGACTACTTCCAAGAGACCCAGTACTTC.

The chain has TRBV5-1 and TRBJ1-2; 7 bases are shared with TRBD1. The germline CDR1 and CDR2 sequences are SGHRS and YFSETQ. The V gene end was trimmed by 5 bases and the J gene end by 11 bases; junction bases not matched to a gene: 9. This CDR3 contains 12 residues. The CDR3 DNA reads as TGCGCCAGCAGGACAGGGAGTGTAGAGTACACCTTC. Translating gives CASRTGSVEYTF.

J is TRBJ1-3 and V is TRBV13, with 8 bases fitting TRBD1. Trimming cost V 4 bases and J 8 bases; bases outside gene matches: 4. The CDR3 sequence is 13 residues long. Germline V gives CDR1 PRHDT, CDR2 FYEKMQ (reference sequence). The CDR3 loop reads CASSSMTGDTIYF. In DNA form, the CDR3 reads TGTGCCAGCAGCTCCATGACAGGGGACACCATATATTTT.

This clone was seen a single time. The genes are TRBV11-2 and TRBJ2-7, with TRBD1 matching 7 bases. With 1 base clipped from V and 2 bases from J, the junction kept 5 bases outside the gene matches. The CDR3 has 15 amino acids. CDR1 is SGHAT, CDR2 FQNNGV, per germline. The CDR3 loop reads CASSLGLGTAYEQYF. The CDR3 nucleotides read TGTGCCAGCAGCTTAGGGTTGGGGACAGCCTACGAGCAGTACTTC.

The rearrangement links TRBV7-9 to TRBJ2-3; 10 bases line up with TRBD2. CDR1 is SEHNR and CDR2 is FQNEAQ in the germline V gene (reference sequence). This CDR3 is 15 amino acids long. The J segment lost 4 bases and the V segment lost 5 bases, leaving 6 bases of the junction unmatched. Here the CDR3 DNA reads TGTGCCAGCAGCAAGGCTAGCGGGGGTTCAGATACGCAGTATTTT. Its protein is CASSKASGGSDTQYF. Based on the CDR3 plus reference TRBV7-9 and TRBJ2-3, the full variable domain is DTGVSQNPRHKITKRGQNVTFRCDPISEHNRLYWYRQTLGQGPEFLTYFQNEAQLEKSRLLSDRFSAERPKGSFSTLEIQRTEQGDSAMYLCASSKASGGSDTQYFGPGTRLTVL.

The rearrangement uses TRBV7-2 and TRBJ2-5; D is undetermined. This CDR3 has 11 residues. Germline assignment: CDR1 SGHTA and CDR2 FQGNSA. V was trimmed by 5 bases and J by 4 bases, leaving 5 bases between them. The CDR3 here is CASSPGETQYF. In nucleotides, the CDR3 is TGTGCCAGCAGCCCCGGAGAGACCCAGTACTTC.

J is TRBJ2-3 and V is TRBV18, with 9 positions matching TRBD2. Germline loops: CDR1 KGHSH, CDR2 LQKENI. The CDR3 is made up of 15 amino acids. Trimming cost V 3 bases and J 1 base; bases outside gene matches: 2. Here the CDR3 reads CASSPPSGGTDTQYF. CDR3 bases: TGTGCCAGCTCACCGCCTAGCGGGGGCACAGATACGCAGTATTTT. Using reference TRBV18 and TRBJ2-3 for the parts outside the CDR3, the full variable domain is NAGVMQNPRHLVRRRGQEARLRCSPMKGHSHVYWYRQLPEEGLKFMVYLQKENIIDESGMPKERFSAEFPKEGPSILRIQQVVRGDSAAYFCASSPPSGGTDTQYFGPGTRLTVL.

With respect to this clone: Other DNA sequences in this sample translate to the same CDR3. The chain is built from TRBV5-6 and TRBJ1-2; D gene unclear. Trimming stripped 4 bases from V and 8 bases from J, with 9 bases between. The CDR3 loop spans 11 amino acids. Germline values: CDR1 SGHDT, CDR2 YYEEEE. CDR3 protein: CASSLGTGYTF. CDR3 sequence (DNA): TGTGCCAGCAGCCTAGGTACGGGCTACACCTTC.